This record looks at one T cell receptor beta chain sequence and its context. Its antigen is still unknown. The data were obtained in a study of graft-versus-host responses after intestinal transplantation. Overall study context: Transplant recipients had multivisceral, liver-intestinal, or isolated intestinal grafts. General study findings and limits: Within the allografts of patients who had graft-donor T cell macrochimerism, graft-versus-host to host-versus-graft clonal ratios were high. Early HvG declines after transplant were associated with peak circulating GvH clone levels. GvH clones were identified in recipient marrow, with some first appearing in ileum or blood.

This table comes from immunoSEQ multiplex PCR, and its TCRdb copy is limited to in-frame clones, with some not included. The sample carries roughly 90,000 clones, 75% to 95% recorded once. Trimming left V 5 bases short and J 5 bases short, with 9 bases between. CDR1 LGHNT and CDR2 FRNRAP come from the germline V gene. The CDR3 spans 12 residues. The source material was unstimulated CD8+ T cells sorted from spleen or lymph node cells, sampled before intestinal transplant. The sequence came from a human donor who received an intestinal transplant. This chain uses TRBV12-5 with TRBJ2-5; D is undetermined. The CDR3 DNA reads TGTGCTAGTGGTCCCCCCGGGGAGACCCAGTACTTC. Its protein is CASGPPGETQYF. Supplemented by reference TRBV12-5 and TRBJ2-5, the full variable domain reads DARVTQTPRHKVTEMGQEVTMRCQPILGHNTVFWYRQTMMQGLELLAYFRNRAPLDDSGMPKDRFSAEMPDATLATLKIQPSEPRDSAVYFCASGPPGETQYFGPGTRLLVL.